The 27 T cell receptor beta chains given below trace back to one sample, sequenced in a study of T cells in Graves' hyperthyroidism and ophthalmopathy. There were TCR beta CDR3 regions amplified from RNA transcripts. First-round RT-PCR targeting the TCR CDR3 was performed with the HTBI primer set. TCRdb processed the multiplex PCR reads anew with MiXCR; each CDR3 protein has one entry. The table has some 740,000 distinct CDR3 sequences, 14% seen once; the top ten hold about a tenth. Material for sequencing was blood. Source of these receptors: a woman between 18 and 29 years old with Graves' hyperthyroidism.

This clonotype has ten or more counts. This rearrangement joins TRBV28 to TRBJ1-1; a possible D gene is TRBD1 (5 bases). The ends were cut back, 7 bases at V and 1 base at J, with 7 bases in the middle. This CDR3 region has 12 residues. Germline V CDR1 and CDR2: MDHEN, SYDVKM. The CDR3 protein is CASTGTNTEAFF. In DNA, the CDR3 is TGTGCCAGCACTGGGACGAACACTGAAGCTTTCTTT.

This clonotype was recorded many times. The rearrangement links TRBV6-2 or TRBV6-3 to TRBJ2-5, with D unclear. Germline V gene data show CDR1 as MNHEY and CDR2 as SVGEGT. The germline V and J ends were trimmed by 2 bases and 0 bases, with 10 bases remaining between them. This CDR3 is 15 amino acids long. CDR3 in DNA: TGTGCCAGCAGTTACCCGACTGTGTACCAAGAGACCCAGTACTTC. Its protein product is CASSYPTVYQETQYF.

The sample holds many counts of this clonotype. The chain carries TRBV5-8 and TRBJ2-2; TRBD2 is a possible D gene (5 bases). Germline V gene lookup returns CDR1 SGHTS and CDR2 YDEGEE. The CDR3 is 15 amino acids. The ends were cut back, 2 bases at V and 1 base at J, with 9 bases in the middle. The CDR3 region has the DNA TGTGCCAGCAGCTTCGGGAATGTGAACACCGGGGAGCTGTTTTTT. Translating it yields CASSFGNVNTGELFF.

This chain joins TRBV6-1 and TRBJ1-1; D unclear. V was shortened by 1 base and J by 3 bases, with 12 bases between the two germline ends. The CDR3 spans 15 residues. Germline loops: CDR1 MNHNS, CDR2 SASEGT. This chain's CDR3 is CASSEGDESDTEAFF. The CDR3 coding sequence is TGTGCCAGCAGTGAAGGCGACGAATCGGACACTGAAGCTTTCTTT.

In its sample, this clonotype was seen a few times. A much larger clone differs from this one at a single base, so this may be a read error. This chain joins TRBV28 and TRBJ1-1; perhaps TRBD1 as D (5 bases). The germline V gene has CDR1 MDHEN and CDR2 SYDVKM. The CDR3 totals 15 residues. CDR3 region: CAGSLNRGGHTEAFF. CDR3 DNA: TGTGCCGGCAGTTTAAATCGGGGGGGTCACACTGAAGCTTTCTTT. The full variable domain, with the rest looked up from reference TRBV28 and TRBJ1-1, is DVKVTQSSRYLVKRTGEKVFLECVQDMDHENMFWYRQDPGLGLRLIYFSYDVKMKEKGDIPEGYSVSREKKERFSLILESASTNQTSMYLCAGSLNRGGHTEAFFGQGTRLTVV.

The chain carries TRBV12-3 or TRBV12-4 and TRBJ1-1; 9 bases align to TRBD1. J gave up 0 bases and V 6 bases, and 5 bases lay outside the gene matches. The CDR3 consists of 15 residues. Here the CDR3 DNA reads TGTGCCAGCAGGCCCGGGACAGGGATGAACACTGAAGCTTTCTTT. Translated, it gives CASRPGTGMNTEAFF.

This clonotype showed up just a few times. The CDR3 here is CASRLRQGAANYGYTF. CDR3 nucleotide sequence: TGTGCCAGCAGACTCAGACAGGGAGCGGCTAACTATGGCTACACCTTC. The gene calls are TRBV12-3 or TRBV12-4 and TRBJ1-2, with 7 bases fitting TRBD1. Germline trimming cut 6 bases from V and 0 bases from J; bases unmatched to any gene: 10. The CDR3 length is 16 residues.

This clonotype was seen more than once but under ten times. V and J are TRBV29-1 and TRBJ2-3; D remains unclear. The V end lost 3 bases, the J end lost 10 bases, and 11 bases lay between the germline ends. The V gene's germline CDR1 is SQVTM and CDR2 ANQGSEA. CDR3 length: 11 amino acids. As DNA, the CDR3 is TGCAGCGTTGAGAACGGAGAACCGCAGTATTTT. Translated, it gives CSVENGEPQYF.

This clonotype came up many times. This chain links TRBV2 with TRBJ2-7; 10 bases agree with TRBD1. CDR1 and CDR2 (germline): SNHLY, FYNNEI. Unmatched junction bases numbered 4, after V lost 3 bases and J lost 2 bases. This CDR3 region has 15 residues. The CDR3 protein is CASSDRGTGAYEQYF. The CDR3 bases are TGTGCCAGCAGTGACAGGGGGACAGGGGCCTACGAGCAGTACTTC. Supplemented by reference TRBV2 and TRBJ2-7, the full variable domain reads EPEVTQTPSHQVTQMGQEVILRCVPISNHLYFYWYRQILGQKVEFLVSFYNNEISEKSEIFDDQFSVERPDGSNFTLKIRSTKLEDSAMYFCASSDRGTGAYEQYFGPGTRLTVT.

This clonotype was recorded many times. The chain employs TRBV20-1 and TRBJ1-1; no firm D call. The germline V and J ends were trimmed by 5 bases and 5 bases, with 12 bases remaining between them. The germline gives CDR1 DFQATT, CDR2 SNEGSKA (reference sequence). The CDR3 runs 12 residues. The CDR3 bases are TGCAGTGCTCAAGACCTGGGGACTGAAGCTTTCTTT. Protein product: CSAQDLGTEAFF.

Only a few counts were recorded for this clonotype. This chain links TRBV6-2 or TRBV6-3 with TRBJ1-5, with D uncertain. Germline V gene data show CDR1 as MNHEY and CDR2 as SVGEGT. The CDR3 sequence is 14 residues long. V dropped 7 bases and J dropped 6 bases, with 16 bases sitting between them. The CDR3 nucleotides read TGTGCCAGCACCGCGGTCTGGTTTAGTCAGCCCCAGCATTTT. Translation gives CASTAVWFSQPQHF.

This chain joins TRBV3-1 and TRBJ2-3; D remains ambiguous. Germline V gives CDR1 LGHDT, CDR2 YNNKEL (reference sequence). This CDR3 has 14 residues. With 8 bases removed from V and 0 bases from J, the gap between germline ends came to 12 bases. CDR3 DNA sequence: TGTGCCAGCCGCCTCTTCGGTAGCACAGATACGCAGTATTTT. Translating gives CASRLFGSTDTQYF.

The sample holds a few counts of this clonotype. The rearrangement joins TRBV18 to TRBJ1-1; D not resolved. Trimming took 0 bases from V and 6 from J, leaving 11 bases between them. CDR1 and CDR2 (germline): KGHSH, LQKENI. The CDR3 length is 14 residues. Here the CDR3 reads CASSPPYVWAEAFF. CDR3 bases: TGTGCCAGCTCACCACCGTATGTTTGGGCTGAAGCTTTCTTT.

This clonotype occurred many times. The chain is built from TRBV7-3 and TRBJ2-3, with 10 bases identical to TRBD2. The CDR3 is made up of 15 amino acids. The ends lost 5 bases at V and 2 bases at J; junction bases unmatched: 4. The germline gives CDR1 SGHTA, CDR2 FQGTGA. The CDR3 loop is CASSPGLAATDTQYF. The CDR3 nucleotides read TGTGCCAGCAGCCCCGGACTAGCGGCCACAGATACGCAGTATTTT. Combining the CDR3 with reference TRBV7-3 and TRBJ2-3 gives the whole variable domain GAGVSQTPSNKVTEKGKYVELRCDPISGHTALYWYRQSLGQGPEFLIYFQGTGAADDSGLPNDRFFAVRPEGSVSTLKIQRTERGDSAVYLCASSPGLAATDTQYFGPGTRLTVL.

Many counts were recorded for this clonotype. This chain uses TRBV6-1 with TRBJ2-7; D unresolved. Trimming shortened V by 2 bases and J by 3 bases, and 11 bases separated the two germline ends. The CDR3 loop spans 14 amino acids. Germline assignment: CDR1 MNHNS and CDR2 SASEGT. CDR3 protein: CASSEKRANYEQYF. For the CDR3, the DNA is TGTGCCAGCAGTGAAAAAAGAGCGAACTACGAGCAGTACTTC.

The sample holds a few counts of this clonotype. This chain connects TRBV9 to TRBJ2-1; tentatively, D is TRBD2 (5 bases). Trimming took 1 base from V and 5 from J, leaving 19 bases between them. Germline V lookup: CDR1 SGDLS, CDR2 YYNGEE. This CDR3 contains 17 residues. The CDR3 DNA follows: TGTGCCAGCAGCGTAAGGTCAGCGGTAGGAAAACACAATGAGCAGTTCTTC. Its translation is CASSVRSAVGKHNEQFF.

This clonotype was detected many times. The chain joins TRBV18 to TRBJ2-5; tentatively, D is TRBD2 (6 bases). The V gene lost 4 bases and the J gene lost 4 bases, with 13 bases spanning the gap. This CDR3 region has 14 residues. Germline V gene lookup returns CDR1 KGHSH and CDR2 LQKENI. For the CDR3, the DNA is TGTGCCAGCTCACTCGTTACCGGGGGAGAGACCCAGTACTTC. It codes for CASSLVTGGETQYF. Filled out from reference TRBV18 and TRBJ2-5, the complete variable domain reads NAGVMQNPRHLVRRRGQEARLRCSPMKGHSHVYWYRQLPEEGLKFMVYLQKENIIDESGMPKERFSAEFPKEGPSILRIQQVVRGDSAAYFCASSLVTGGETQYFGPGTRLLVL.

The genes are TRBV6-2 or TRBV6-3 and TRBJ1-1; D uncertain. V shed 0 bases and J shed 7 bases, with 9 bases lying between them. CDR1 and CDR2 from the germline V gene are MNHEY and SVGEGT. The CDR3 is made up of 13 amino acids. The CDR3 DNA reads TGTGCCAGCAGTTACTCGAACGGGGTTGAAGCTTTCTTT. Its protein is CASSYSNGVEAFF.

The chain's CDR3 is CAISESRGRYEQYF. CDR3 DNA: TGTGCCATCAGTGAGTCGCGCGGAAGGTACGAGCAGTACTTC. This sequence joins TRBV10-3 and TRBJ2-7; the D is unclear. The CDR3 has 14 amino acids. The V and J ends lost 0 bases and 4 bases respectively, with 10 bases between them. The V gene's germline CDR1 is ENHRY and CDR2 SYGVKD.

This clonotype was detected many times. The chain recombines TRBV6-2 or TRBV6-3 with TRBJ1-1; the D gene is possibly TRBD1 (5 bases). The ends were cut back, 6 bases at V and 0 bases at J, with 14 bases in the middle. This CDR3 contains 15 residues. Germline CDR1 reads MNHEY; CDR2 reads SVGEGT. The CDR3 DNA reads as TGTGCCAGCAGAACCCCAGGGAGTCTGAACACTGAAGCTTTCTTT. Amino acids: CASRTPGSLNTEAFF.

This clonotype was seen at least ten times. The J gene is TRBJ1-5, the V gene TRBV2, with D unresolved. Germline values: CDR1 SNHLY, CDR2 FYNNEI. The V end was cut by 3 bases, the J end by 1 base, with 10 bases between. The CDR3 consists of 15 residues. The CDR3 region is CASSDLVTSNQPQHF. CDR3 in DNA: TGTGCCAGCAGTGACTTGGTCACAAGCAATCAGCCCCAGCATTTT.

The chain is built from TRBV7-9 and TRBJ1-2, with a tentative D call TRBD1 (5 bases). Trimming removed 5 bases at V and 1 base at J, with 11 bases between. Germline V gene lookup returns CDR1 SEHNR and CDR2 FQNEAQ (reference sequence). The CDR3 is 14 amino acids. This CDR3 is CASSIDSFNYGYTF. CDR3 nucleotides: TGTGCCAGCAGCATAGACAGCTTTAACTATGGCTACACCTTC.

In its sample, this clonotype was seen many times. The chain combines TRBV6-1 with TRBJ1-1; D is ambiguous. CDR3 size: 14 residues. V shed 8 bases and J shed 5 bases, with 18 bases lying between them. The germline CDR1 and CDR2 sequences are MNHNS and SASEGT. Here the CDR3 reads CASQETGGYTEAFF. CDR3 nucleotides: TGTGCCAGCCAGGAGACGGGAGGATATACTGAAGCTTTCTTT.

This clonotype was seen at least ten times. The chain joins TRBV6-1 to TRBJ2-2; D gene unclear. Germline-derived CDR1 and CDR2 are MNHNS and SASEGT. With 6 bases removed from V and 1 base from J, the gap between germline ends came to 9 bases. The CDR3 has 14 residues. The CDR3 DNA reads TGTGCCAGCAGCCGAGATGTGAACACCGGGGAGCTGTTTTTT. Protein: CASSRDVNTGELFF.

This clonotype was seen repeatedly, ten times or more. CDR3 in amino acids: CSARGVSSYEQYF. CDR3 sequence (DNA): TGCAGTGCTAGAGGGGTAAGCTCCTACGAGCAGTACTTC. The J gene is TRBJ2-7, the V gene TRBV20-1, with D uncertain. V was pared by 1 base and J by 0 bases, with 7 bases between. Germline V gene lookup returns CDR1 DFQATT and CDR2 SNEGSKA (reference sequence). The CDR3 is made up of 13 amino acids.

The chain employs TRBV4-1 and TRBJ1-1, with 10 bases that match TRBD1. This CDR3 contains 14 residues. The J segment lost 6 bases and the V segment lost 3 bases, leaving 4 bases of the junction unmatched. CDR1 is MGHRA, CDR2 YSYEKL, per germline. The CDR3 loop is CASSHDRGRAEAFF. In nucleotides, the CDR3 is TGCGCCAGCAGCCATGACAGGGGGCGCGCTGAAGCTTTCTTT.

In this sample, this clonotype turned up a few times. The chain has TRBV20-1 and TRBJ1-4, with D possibly being TRBD1 (5 bases). The CDR3 length is 14 residues. The germline V gene encodes CDR1 DFQATT and CDR2 SNEGSKA (reference sequence). The V end lost 6 bases, the J end lost 0 bases, and 11 bases lay between the germline ends. The CDR3 DNA is TGCAGTGCCGACGGGGCTGCAACTAATGAAAAACTGTTTTTT. Its translation is CSADGAATNEKLFF.